The 27 T cell receptor beta chains in this list originate from one sample, sequenced in a study of blood T cells in healthy people across ages. A second PCR, run for about 7 to 11 cycles, used a sample-barcoded 5' primer plus a J-beta primer mix. TCRdb fed the 5' RACE reads into MiXCR, producing one record per CDR3 protein. The table includes 550,000 to 800,000 distinct CDR3 sequences, 20% to 25% detected once. The sequenced sample consisted of blood. These receptors were obtained from a man in his 70s in good health.

The rearrangement joins TRBV20-1 to TRBJ2-4; TRBD1 agrees at 10 bases. The germline gives CDR1 DFQATT, CDR2 SNEGSKA (reference sequence). The CDR3 length is 16 residues. Trimming at V came to 0 bases and at J to 6 bases, leaving 8 bases not matched to a gene. The CDR3 region has the DNA TGCAGTGCTAGAGAAATGGGACAGGGGAGCGTAAACATTCAGTACTTC. Protein product: CSAREMGQGSVNIQYF.

This chain uses TRBV20-1 with TRBJ2-3; a weak D match, TRBD2 (7 bases). V was clipped by 6 bases and J by 4 bases, with 14 bases between them. CDR3 length equals 13 residues. The germline CDR1 and CDR2 sequences are DFQATT and SNEGSKA (reference sequence). CDR3 residues: CSAEGRGADTQYF. CDR3 DNA: TGCAGTGCGGAAGGGAGGGGGGCAGATACGCAGTATTTT.

For this clonotype: A read error may produce the germline difference seen at one junction end. V gene TRBV18 combines with J gene TRBJ2-7; 8 bases are shared with TRBD2. Germline lookup yields CDR1 KGHSH and CDR2 LQKENI. This CDR3 is 16 amino acids long. CDR3 sequence reads: CVSTPPGREGTSEQYF. The CDR3 DNA reads TGTGTCAGCACACCACCGGGTCGGGAGGGCACGTCCGAGCAGTACTTC. The full variable domain, with the rest looked up from reference TRBV18 and TRBJ2-7, is NAGVMQNPRHLVRRRGQEARLRCSPMKGHSHVYWYRQLPEEGLKFMVYLQKENIIDESGMPKERFSAEFPKEGPSILRIQQVVRGDSAAYFCVSTPPGREGTSEQYFGPGTRLTVT.

The chain joins TRBV11-2 to TRBJ2-3, with D possibly called TRBD1 or TRBD2 (5 bases each). V lost 5 bases, J lost 0 bases, and 15 bases lay in between. CDR3 length: 16 residues. The V gene's germline CDR1 is SGHAT and CDR2 FQNNGV. DNA for the CDR3: TGTGCCAGCAGCCCAGTAGGGGACGCTAGCACAGATACGCAGTATTTT. It codes for CASSPVGDASTDTQYF.

This clonotype has a handful of counts. J is TRBJ2-3 and V is TRBV20-1, with 7 nucleotides matching TRBD2. In germline, CDR1 is DFQATT, CDR2 SNEGSKA (reference sequence). Losses at the gene ends were 0 bases for V and 6 bases for J; bases not matched to a gene: 9. This CDR3 has 15 residues. The CDR3 DNA reads TGCAGTGCTAGAGATAGGGCGGGAGTCGCGGATACGCAGTATTTT. Its protein product is CSARDRAGVADTQYF.

This sequence joins TRBV5-1 and TRBJ2-1; possible D gene TRBD2, 6 bases. Germline CDR1 reads SGHRS; CDR2 reads YFSETQ. The CDR3 contains 11 residues. V was shortened by 5 bases and J by 14 bases, with 14 bases between the two germline ends. The CDR3 protein is CASRAGGRKFF. CDR3 nucleotide sequence: TGCGCCAGCAGAGCAGGAGGGCGGAAGTTCTTC.

This chain links TRBV4-3 with TRBJ2-5; unclear D gene. The J call may be faulty, since TRBJ2-7 better matches the DNA end. CDR3 size: 13 residues. The germline V gene has CDR1 LGHNA and CDR2 YSLEER. The CDR3 bases are TGCGCCAGCAGCCAAGATAACGGTGACGAGCAGTACTTC. It translates to CASSQDNGDEQYF.

This chain links TRBV6-2 or TRBV6-3 with TRBJ2-3; D possibly uses TRBD1 or TRBD2 (6 bases each). Looked up from germline, CDR1 is MNHEY and CDR2 is SVGEGT. The CDR3 runs 16 residues. V dropped 6 bases and J dropped 1 base, with 17 bases sitting between them. The CDR3 region has the DNA TGTGCCAGCAGCAAGGGGGAGGATTCACGCACAGATACGCAGTATTTT. It translates to CASSKGEDSRTDTQYF.

The sample holds many counts of this clonotype. A read error may account for a junction end that differs from germline. The rearrangement joins TRBV5-1 to TRBJ2-5, with a tentative D call TRBD1 (5 bases). This CDR3 spans 13 amino acids. Germline CDR1 and CDR2: SGHRS and YFSETQ. The CDR3 DNA reads TGTGCCAGCAGCTTGGGCCAGGGTGAGACCCAGTACTTC. It codes for CASSLGQGETQYF.

V usage is TRBV20-1 and J usage is TRBJ1-4; 8 bases fit TRBD1. J lost 8 bases, V lost 3 bases, and 14 bases had no gene match. CDR3 length: 16 amino acids. Germline CDR1 is DFQATT and CDR2 is SNEGSKA (reference sequence). The CDR3 region is CSARTGAITRDEKLFF. The DNA of the CDR3 is TGCAGTGCTAGGACAGGGGCAATTACGAGAGACGAAAAACTGTTTTTT.

The chain joins TRBV20-1 to TRBJ2-2; a weak D match, TRBD2 (6 bases). CDR1 DFQATT and CDR2 SNEGSKA come from the germline V gene (reference sequence). This CDR3 has 14 amino acids. Trimming removed 1 base from V and 7 bases from J, with 13 bases in between. CDR3 loop: CSARVGGTGGELFF. CDR3 DNA: TGCAGTGCTAGAGTCGGCGGGACGGGCGGGGAGCTGTTTTTT.

The V call is TRBV20-1, the J call TRBJ2-4; D gene ambiguous. The CDR3 is made up of 12 amino acids. Germline CDR1 reads DFQATT; CDR2 reads SNEGSKA (reference sequence). Trimming cost V 0 bases and J 15 bases, with 15 bases left between them. In DNA form, the CDR3 reads TGCAGTGCTAGAGATCCCCTGGCAGTTCGGTACTTC. Amino acids: CSARDPLAVRYF.

The chain has TRBV7-8 and TRBJ1-3, with D unresolved. The germline V gene encodes CDR1 SGHVS and CDR2 FQNEAQ. Trimming took off 2 bases at V and 2 bases at J, with 10 bases between the two ends. The CDR3 length is 15 residues. CDR3: CASSLSDAAGNTIYF. The CDR3 nucleotides read TGTGCCAGCAGCTTATCGGACGCCGCTGGAAACACCATATATTTT. Supplemented by reference TRBV7-8 and TRBJ1-3, the full variable domain reads GAGVSQSPRYKVAKRGQDVALRCDPISGHVSLFWYQQALGQGPEFLTYFQNEAQLDKSGLPSDRFFAERPEGSVSTLKIQRTQQEDSAVYLCASSLSDAAGNTIYFGEGSWLTVV.

This clonotype was detected a few times. The chain is built from TRBV29-1 and TRBJ1-3, with 10 nucleotides matching TRBD1. The CDR3 covers 17 residues. V trimming: 4 bases; J trimming: 3 bases; junction bases outside the gene matches: 12. CDR1 and CDR2 (germline): SQVTM, ANQGSEA. DNA of the CDR3: TGCAGCGTTGCCCTCATGACAGGGGGCGCGGGTGGAAACACCATATATTTT. As protein: CSVALMTGGAGGNTIYF.

The CDR3 loop reads CASSVGQSLNEQFF. The CDR3 nucleotides read TGCGCCAGCAGCGTCGGACAGTCCCTCAATGAGCAGTTCTTC. The rearrangement links TRBV5-1 to TRBJ2-1, with D tentatively TRBD1 (6 bases). The V gene lost 4 bases and the J gene lost 6 bases, with 14 bases spanning the gap. CDR1 SGHRS and CDR2 YFSETQ come from the germline V gene. CDR3 length: 14 residues.

In this sample, this clonotype turned up a few times. V gene TRBV6-2 or TRBV6-3 combines with J gene TRBJ2-6; D gene unclear. CDR1 is MNHEY and CDR2 is SVGEGT in the germline V gene. CDR3 size: 13 residues. Trimming removed 8 bases from V and 3 bases from J, with 8 bases in between. The CDR3 region is CASAWSGANVLTF. The CDR3 region has the DNA TGTGCCAGCGCTTGGAGTGGGGCCAACGTCCTGACTTTC.

In this sample, this clonotype turned up a few times. The chain links TRBV7-2 to TRBJ2-1; the D call may be TRBD1 or TRBD2 (5 bases each). V was trimmed by 1 base and J by 8 bases, leaving 9 bases between them. This CDR3 contains 13 residues. CDR1 and CDR2 from the germline V gene are SGHTA and FQGNSA. The DNA of the CDR3 is TGTGCCAGCAGCTTAGGGGGGAAGGATGAGCAGTTCTTC. Translating gives CASSLGGKDEQFF.

The V gene is TRBV25-1, the J gene TRBJ2-1; D is perhaps TRBD1 (6 bases). The DNA end is a closer match to TRBJ2-5, so the J assignment may be wrong. Looked up from germline, CDR1 is MGHDK and CDR2 is SYGVNS. The CDR3 runs to 16 residues. The CDR3 sequence is CASSAFRAGASETQYF. CDR3 DNA sequence: TGTGCCAGCAGCGCGTTTCGGGCAGGGGCGAGTGAGACCCAGTACTTC.

A few counts support this clonotype. The germline gene is not matched at one end of the junction; a read error may be the cause. The rearrangement links TRBV28 to TRBJ2-5; TRBD2 agrees at 9 bases. The J call may be incorrect, as the DNA end agrees better with TRBJ2-7. The germline gives CDR1 MDHEN, CDR2 SYDVKM. CDR3 length: 14 residues. DNA for the CDR3: TGTGCCAACAGTTTGTCGCGGGAGGGCCACGAGCAGTACTTC. Residues: CANSLSREGHEQYF.

The chain couples TRBV7-3 to TRBJ2-1; 9 positions agree with TRBD2. The length of the CDR3 is 17 residues. J lost 1 base, V lost 2 bases, and 6 bases had no gene match. The germline gives CDR1 SGHTA, CDR2 FQGTGA. The CDR3 DNA follows: TGTGCCAGCAGCTTATCCTTAGCGGGAGATTCCTACAATGAGCAGTTCTTC. Encoded protein: CASSLSLAGDSYNEQFF.

The chain couples TRBV3-1 to TRBJ2-2; tentative D call: TRBD2 (5 bases). V was cut by 4 bases and J by 1 base, with 13 bases left in between. CDR1 is LGHDT, CDR2 YNNKEL, per germline (reference sequence). The CDR3 sequence is 16 residues long. DNA for the CDR3: TGTGCCAGCAGCCTTACTAGTCGGGGGAACACCGGGGAGCTGTTTTTT. Its protein is CASSLTSRGNTGELFF.

CDR3 coding DNA: TGTGCCAGCAGCAAGCAGTATGGCTACACCTTC. This sequence encodes CASSKQYGYTF. The V gene is TRBV9, the J gene TRBJ1-2; D not resolved. Trimming cost V 4 bases and J 5 bases, with 6 bases left between them. The CDR3 extends over 11 amino acids. In germline, CDR1 is SGDLS, CDR2 YYNGEE.

In its sample, this clonotype was seen a few times. The CDR3 nucleotides read TGTGCCAGCAGTTTAGAGCTCGGCAGGGGGTACGAGCAGTACTTC. Protein: CASSLELGRGYEQYF. The V call is TRBV12-3 or TRBV12-4, the J call TRBJ2-5; 7 bases line up with TRBD1. The J call may be in error: the DNA end matches TRBJ2-7 better. This CDR3 is 15 amino acids long.

This clonotype was found a few times. This chain joins TRBV4-1 and TRBJ2-5; tentatively, D is TRBD1 (5 bases). V was pared by 2 bases and J by 3 bases, with 16 bases between. Germline values: CDR1 MGHRA, CDR2 YSYEKL. The CDR3 consists of 16 residues. CDR3 coding DNA: TGCGCCAGCAGCCAATTGGACCGAGGCAGGGAAGAGACCCAGTACTTC. Translation gives CASSQLDRGREETQYF.

This clonotype has a handful of counts. J is TRBJ1-1 and V is TRBV18; a possible D gene is TRBD1 (6 bases). CDR1 and CDR2 from the germline V gene are KGHSH and LQKENI. The CDR3 runs 14 residues. Trimming stripped 3 bases from V and 1 base from J, with 9 bases between. In DNA, the CDR3 is TGTGCCAGCTCACCTGGACAGCGGAACACTGAAGCTTTCTTT. It specifies CASSPGQRNTEAFF.

This clonotype was seen only a few times. This chain connects TRBV16 to TRBJ2-7, with a tentative D call TRBD1 (5 bases). Germline-derived CDR1 and CDR2 are KGHSY and FQNENV. The V end was cut by 0 bases, the J end by 2 bases, with 8 bases between. The CDR3 sequence is 14 residues long. CDR3 DNA sequence: TGTGCCAGCAGCCAATCTGGGGCCCCCTACGAGCAGTACTTC. Translating gives CASSQSGAPYEQYF.

A remark on this clonotype: A much larger clone differs by one base, so this may be a read error. The V and J genes are TRBV15 and TRBJ2-5; D is perhaps TRBD2 (6 bases). From germline, CDR1 is LNHNV and CDR2 YYDKDF (reference sequence). V gave up 7 bases and J gave up 3 bases, with 15 bases separating them. The CDR3 has 14 residues. In DNA, the CDR3 is TGTGCCACCATCAGCCGGGAGAGCGAAGAGACCCAGTACTTC. It is translated as CATISRESEETQYF.